These 29 T cell receptor beta chains were sequenced from one sample in a study of blood T cell repertoires in COVID-19. The table came from immunoSEQ multiplex PCR; TCRdb's copy has only in-frame clones and leaves some out. The table shows about 100,000 clones, with around 90% occurring only once. The sample comprised peripheral blood. All receptors derive from a human donor with active COVID-19. The donor label of this sample is uncertain.

A single count supports this clone. The gene calls are TRBV20-1 and TRBJ1-2; D gene unclear. The CDR3 has 14 residues. V was cut by 3 bases and J by 0 bases, with 11 bases left in between. Per germline, CDR1 DFQATT and CDR2 SNEGSKA (reference sequence). The CDR3: CSASIPSSNYGYTF. Written as DNA, the CDR3 is TGCAGTGCTAGTATTCCTTCCTCTAACTATGGCTACACCTTC.

J is TRBJ2-7 and V is TRBV6-5; possible D gene TRBD1, 6 bases. Germline V lookup: CDR1 MNHEY, CDR2 SVGAGI. The length of the CDR3 is 14 residues. V was shortened by 8 bases and J by 3 bases, with 17 bases between the two germline ends. The CDR3 sequence is CASSRENRDYEQYF. The CDR3 bases are TGTGCCAGCTCTCGGGAAAACAGGGACTACGAGCAGTACTTC.

This clone was seen more than once but under ten times. V is TRBV11-2 and J is TRBJ1-1; TRBD1 matches 9 bases. The CDR3 is 13 amino acids. Per the germline V gene, CDR1 is SGHAT and CDR2 is FQNNGV. V shed 3 bases and J 10 bases; nucleotides not matched to a gene: 6. CDR3 DNA: TGTGCCAGCAGCTTGTGGACAGGGGAGAGAGCTTTCTTT. Translated, it gives CASSLWTGERAFF.

V gene TRBV6-6 combines with J gene TRBJ2-5, with 7 bases that match TRBD1. The CDR3 consists of 15 residues. The V and J ends lost 2 bases and 4 bases, in that order; junction bases with no gene match: 7. From germline, CDR1 is MNHNY and CDR2 SVGAGI (reference sequence). The CDR3 region is CASSYRQGWRETQYF. The DNA for the CDR3 is TGTGCCAGCAGTTACCGACAGGGTTGGAGAGAGACCCAGTACTTC.

The chain uses TRBV6-5 and TRBJ1-3, with 9 bases matching TRBD1. Germline trimming cut 11 bases from V and 2 bases from J; bases unmatched to any gene: 10. Per germline, CDR1 MNHEY and CDR2 SVGAGI. This CDR3 comprises 15 residues. In DNA form, the CDR3 reads TGTGCCGGCACCGGTACAGGGGGCGCTGGAAACACCATATATTTT. Its protein product is CAGTGTGGAGNTIYF.

The genes are TRBV4-1 and TRBJ2-7, with 12 bases identical to TRBD2. The CDR3 contains 20 residues. The V gene's germline CDR1 is MGHRA and CDR2 YSYEKL. Germline trimming cut 0 bases from V and 6 bases from J; bases unmatched to any gene: 18. The CDR3 bases are TGCGCCAGCAGCCAAGATCCCTTGAGACTGGGGCTAGCGGGGGGGCGCGAGCAGTACTTC. Translating it yields CASSQDPLRLGLAGGREQYF.

This chain joins TRBV5-1 and TRBJ2-7; D remains unclear. The germline V gene encodes CDR1 SGHRS and CDR2 YFSETQ. This CDR3 has 15 residues. The ends were cut back, 0 bases at V and 6 bases at J, with 16 bases in the middle. This CDR3 is CASSLDQVRLSEQYF. The DNA of the CDR3 is TGCGCCAGCAGCTTGGACCAGGTTAGGCTCAGCGAGCAGTACTTC.

This sequence joins TRBV12-3 or TRBV12-4 and TRBJ1-1; tentative D call: TRBD1 (6 bases). This CDR3 is built from 13 residues. Trimming left V 4 bases short and J 5 bases short, with 11 bases between. The DNA of the CDR3 is TGTGCCAGCAGTTCTCAGGGGTGGACTGAAGCTTTCTTT. It translates to CASSSQGWTEAFF.

V gene TRBV11-2 combines with J gene TRBJ1-6; 9 bases align to TRBD1. V shed 5 bases, J shed 7 bases, and the junction held 6 bases outside the gene matches. CDR1 is SGHAT, CDR2 FQNNGV, per germline. The CDR3 loop spans 15 amino acids. The CDR3 bases are TGTGCCAGCAGCCATTACAGGGGGCCCAATTCACCCCTCCACTTT. Residues: CASSHYRGPNSPLHF. Complete variable domain (other parts from reference TRBV11-2 and TRBJ1-6): EAGVAQSPRYKIIEKRQSVAFWCNPISGHATLYWYQQILGQGPKLLIQFQNNGVVDDSQLPKDRFSAERLKGVDSTLKIQPAKLEDSAVYLCASSHYRGPNSPLHFGNGTRLTVT.

A single count supports this clone. The chain joins TRBV18 to TRBJ2-5; D possibly corresponds to TRBD2 (7 bases). Germline V gene data show CDR1 as KGHSH and CDR2 as LQKENI. V dropped 0 bases and J dropped 2 bases, with 10 bases sitting between them. This CDR3 is built from 15 residues. CDR3 DNA: TGTGCCAGCTCACCACCGGGGGGGGCGCAAGAGACCCAGTACTTC. This encodes CASSPPGGAQETQYF.

The V and J genes are TRBV28 and TRBJ1-6; 8 nucleotides line up with TRBD1. V lost 6 bases, J lost 10 bases, and 8 bases stayed unmatched. The CDR3 spans 14 residues. Germline CDR1 and CDR2: MDHEN and SYDVKM. CDR3 DNA: TGTGCCAGCAGAATACAGGGGGAGAGGTCACCCCTCCACTTT. Translation gives CASRIQGERSPLHF.

V and J are TRBV7-6 and TRBJ1-2; 7 bases match TRBD1. Germline CDR1 SGHVS, CDR2 FNYEAQ. J was trimmed by 8 bases and V by 5 bases; bases with no gene match: 8. This CDR3 has 13 residues. CDR3 amino acids: CASSRSTGEGYTF. Here the CDR3 DNA reads TGTGCCAGCAGCCGCTCTACAGGGGAGGGCTACACCTTC.

The chain carries TRBV6-5 and TRBJ1-3; 9 nucleotides match TRBD1. The CDR3 covers 15 residues. The V gene end was trimmed by 5 bases and the J gene end by 3 bases; junction bases not matched to a gene: 5. The germline V gene encodes CDR1 MNHEY and CDR2 SVGAGI. The DNA of the CDR3 is TGTGCCAGCAGTCATCGACAGGGGGATGGAAACACCATATATTTT. Its protein is CASSHRQGDGNTIYF.

The V call is TRBV3-1 (or the pseudogene TRBV3-2), the J call TRBJ1-5; D possibly corresponds to TRBD1 (5 bases). Looked up from germline, CDR1 is LGHDT and CDR2 is YNNKEL (reference sequence). The germline V and J ends were trimmed by 0 bases and 6 bases, with 9 bases remaining between them. The CDR3 sequence is 14 residues long. The CDR3 nucleotides read TGTGCCAGCAGCCAAGATGCGGGGACTCAGCCCCAGCATTTT. Its protein is CASSQDAGTQPQHF.

This chain uses TRBV6-2 or TRBV6-3 with TRBJ2-3; TRBD2 matches at 11 bases. V gave up 0 bases and J gave up 3 bases; unmatched junction bases: 2. The CDR3 contains 16 residues. Germline V gene data show CDR1 as MNHEY and CDR2 as SVGEGT. The CDR3 spells CASSYSASGGTDTQYF. The DNA for the CDR3 is TGTGCCAGCAGTTACTCGGCTAGCGGGGGGACAGATACGCAGTATTTT.

This chain connects TRBV2 to TRBJ1-1; D remains ambiguous. The germline V gene has CDR1 SNHLY and CDR2 FYNNEI. This CDR3 is built from 13 residues. Trimming stripped 6 bases from V and 2 bases from J, with 10 bases between. Written as DNA, the CDR3 is TGTGCCAGCAGCCACCCGGGAAACACTGAAGCTTTCTTT. This gives the protein CASSHPGNTEAFF.

This clone was counted a single time. V usage is TRBV6-2 or TRBV6-3 and J usage is TRBJ2-7; D not resolved. This CDR3 spans 17 amino acids. Germline assignment: CDR1 MNHEY and CDR2 SVGEGT. V was cut by 4 bases and J by 6 bases, with 25 bases left in between. The DNA of the CDR3 is TGTGCCAGCAGTTCTACGTCGTCCCCTATCACGGTGTCCGAGCAGTACTTC. Encoded protein: CASSSTSSPITVSEQYF.

The chain links TRBV7-9 to TRBJ2-2, with a possible D match to TRBD1 (6 bases). This CDR3 region has 17 residues. CDR1 is SEHNR, CDR2 FQNEAQ, per germline (reference sequence). The germline V and J ends were trimmed by 1 base and 4 bases, with 16 bases remaining between them. In DNA form, the CDR3 reads TGTGCCAGCAGCTTAGAGGGCAGGGGTCGGAGCACCGGGGAGCTGTTTTTT. It translates to CASSLEGRGRSTGELFF.

The genes are TRBV9 and TRBJ1-1; weak D call: TRBD1 (5 bases). Germline V gene lookup returns CDR1 SGDLS and CDR2 YYNGEE. CDR3 length: 16 amino acids. V lost 0 bases to trimming and J lost 1 base, with 13 bases between them. In nucleotides, the CDR3 is TGTGCCAGCAGCGTAGCCCCCCAGGGATCGAACACTGAAGCTTTCTTT. This sequence encodes CASSVAPQGSNTEAFF.

The chain couples TRBV3-1 (or the pseudogene TRBV3-2) to TRBJ2-2; TRBD2 agrees at 8 bases. Germline V gene sequence: CDR1 LGHDT, CDR2 YNNKEL (reference sequence). The CDR3 loop spans 16 amino acids. V shed 5 bases and J 7 bases; nucleotides not matched to a gene: 12. The CDR3 DNA is TGTGCCAGCAGCGCCACTAGCGGCCTTGGAAGCGGGGAGCTGTTTTTT. It is translated as CASSATSGLGSGELFF.

The V and J genes are TRBV6-5 and TRBJ1-1, with D possibly being TRBD1 (6 bases). This CDR3 comprises 11 residues. CDR1 MNHEY and CDR2 SVGAGI come from the germline V gene. CDR3 DNA: TGTGCGGCCTCAGGGGTTACTGAAGCTTTCTTT. Protein sequence: CAASGVTEAFF.

V and J are TRBV25-1 and TRBJ2-1; 10 bases match TRBD2. This CDR3 is built from 15 residues. Trimming at V came to 8 bases and at J to 5 bases, leaving 9 bases not matched to a gene. Germline loops: CDR1 MGHDK, CDR2 SYGVNS. The CDR3 bases are TGTGCCAGCGGGAAAGGACTAGCGGATAACAATGAGCAGTTCTTC. Its translation is CASGKGLADNNEQFF.

The chain recombines TRBV18 with TRBJ1-6; TRBD1 is a possible D gene (6 bases). The CDR3 contains 14 residues. Trimming took 3 bases from V and 7 from J, leaving 10 bases between them. The germline V gene encodes CDR1 KGHSH and CDR2 LQKENI. In DNA, the CDR3 is TGTGCCAGCTCACCGGGACAAGAGAATTCACCCCTCCACTTT. Translation gives CASSPGQENSPLHF.

This clone was counted once. This sequence joins TRBV20-1 and TRBJ2-7; perhaps TRBD2 as D (6 bases). This CDR3 region has 11 residues. Trimming left V 5 bases short and J 7 bases short, with 12 bases between. Germline V lookup: CDR1 DFQATT, CDR2 SNEGSKA (reference sequence). In DNA form, the CDR3 reads TGCAGTGCTTGGACTACCGGGGAGCAGTACTTC. Its protein product is CSAWTTGEQYF.

The chain couples TRBV10-1 to TRBJ2-7, with 10 bases aligning to TRBD1. This CDR3 spans 14 amino acids. The J segment lost 2 bases and the V segment lost 3 bases, leaving 1 base of the junction unmatched. The germline gives CDR1 WNHNN, CDR2 SYGVQD (reference sequence). The CDR3 DNA is TGCGCCAGCAGTGAAGGACAGGGGGCCTACGAGCAGTACTTC. It codes for CASSEGQGAYEQYF.

This clone came up once. The J gene is TRBJ2-7, the V gene TRBV6-5; TRBD1 agrees at 7 bases. Germline CDR1 and CDR2: MNHEY and SVGAGI. Trimming cost V 11 bases and J 2 bases; bases outside gene matches: 9. The CDR3 spans 13 residues. The CDR3 sequence is CAYTRDSTYEQYF. The CDR3, as DNA: TGTGCCTACACCCGGGACAGTACCTACGAGCAGTACTTC.

J is TRBJ2-1 and V is TRBV4-3; 8 nucleotides match TRBD1. Germline CDR1 reads LGHNA; CDR2 reads YSLEER. Trimming at V came to 0 bases and at J to 10 bases, leaving 11 bases not matched to a gene. CDR3 size: 16 residues. The CDR3 coding sequence is TGCGCCAGCAGCCAAGATGGCAGGGGGCCAGGCCGGGAGCAGTTCTTC. Protein sequence: CASSQDGRGPGREQFF.

The chain couples TRBV28 to TRBJ2-6; no firm D call. Germline V lookup: CDR1 MDHEN, CDR2 SYDVKM. This CDR3 region has 18 residues. Trimming cost V 3 bases and J 0 bases, with 15 bases left between them. The DNA for the CDR3 is TGTGCCAGCAGTTTTCTCAATTTTAAACTCTCTGGGGCCAACGTCCTGACTTTC. Amino acid sequence: CASSFLNFKLSGANVLTF.

The rearrangement links TRBV7-3 to TRBJ1-6, with D uncertain. Trimming left V 5 bases short and J 8 bases short, with 13 bases between. CDR3 size: 14 residues. Germline assignment: CDR1 SGHTA and CDR2 FQGTGA. For the CDR3, the DNA is TGTGCCAGCAGCCCCAACCCCGGGGATTCACCCCTCCACTTT. It encodes CASSPNPGDSPLHF.